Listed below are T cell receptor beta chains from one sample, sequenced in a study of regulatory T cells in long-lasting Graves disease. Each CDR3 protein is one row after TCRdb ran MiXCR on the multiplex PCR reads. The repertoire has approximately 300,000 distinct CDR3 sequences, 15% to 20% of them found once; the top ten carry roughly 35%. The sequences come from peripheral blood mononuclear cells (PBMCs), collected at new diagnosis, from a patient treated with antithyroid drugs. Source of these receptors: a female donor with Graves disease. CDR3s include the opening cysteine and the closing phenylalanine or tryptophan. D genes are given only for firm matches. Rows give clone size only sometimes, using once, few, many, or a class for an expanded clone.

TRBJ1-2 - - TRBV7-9 CASSPRNSGPGLYGYTF TGTGCCAGCAGCCCACGGAATTCCGGGCCCGGACTCTATGGCTACACCTTC
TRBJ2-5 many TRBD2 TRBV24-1 CATSPISRSPTSGSPYLQETQYF TGTGCCACCAGTCCCATTAGTCGATCCCCGACTAGCGGGAGCCCGTATCTCCAAGAGACCCAGTACTTC
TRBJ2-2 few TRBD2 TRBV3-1 CASSSSSGSGGELFF TGTGCCAGCAGCTCCTCTAGCGGGAGTGGCGGGGAGCTGTTTTTT
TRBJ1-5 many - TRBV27 CASRYMGNNQPQHF TGTGCCAGCAGGTACATGGGGAACAATCAGCCCCAGCATTTT
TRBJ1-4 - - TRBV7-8 CASSLNPGEKLFF TGTGCCAGCAGCTTAAACCCAGGAGAAAAACTGTTTTTT
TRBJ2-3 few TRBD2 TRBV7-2 CASSLEVAGVGDTQYF TGTGCCAGCAGCTTAGAGGTAGCGGGAGTCGGGGATACGCAGTATTTT
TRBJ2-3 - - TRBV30 CAWSVSPLSTDTQYF TGTGCCTGGAGTGTTTCTCCCCTTAGCACAGATACGCAGTATTTT
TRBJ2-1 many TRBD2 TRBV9 CASSVEFGAGVYNEQFF TGTGCCAGCAGCGTAGAGTTCGGCGCGGGAGTCTACAATGAGCAGTTCTTC
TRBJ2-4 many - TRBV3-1 CASSQDEGTYQYF TGTGCCAGCAGCCAAGATGAAGGAACGTACCAGTACTTC
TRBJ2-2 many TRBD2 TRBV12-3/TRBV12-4 CASSRLAAVVLFF TGTGCCAGCAGCCGACTAGCGGCCGTAGTGCTGTTTTTT
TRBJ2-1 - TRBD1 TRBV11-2 CASSQRQGAIHEQFF TGTGCCAGCAGCCAAAGACAGGGGGCTATTCATGAGCAGTTCTTC
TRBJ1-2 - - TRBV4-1 CASSQAGAGYTF TGCGCCAGCAGCCAAGCCGGTGCTGGCTACACCTTC
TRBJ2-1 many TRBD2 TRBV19 CASSLGLGLDEQFF TGTGCCAGTAGTCTGGGACTAGGTCTCGATGAGCAGTTCTTC
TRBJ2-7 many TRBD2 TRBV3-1 CASSQLAGVHEQYF TGTGCCAGCAGCCAACTAGCGGGAGTCCACGAGCAGTACTTC
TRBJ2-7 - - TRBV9 CASSVDVDGAYEQYF TGTGCCAGCAGCGTAGATGTGGACGGAGCCTACGAGCAGTACTTC
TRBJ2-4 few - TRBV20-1 CSANLSQAKNIQYF TGCAGTGCTAATCTAAGCCAAGCCAAAAACATTCAGTACTTC
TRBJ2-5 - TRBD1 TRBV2 CASSSGGQGYQTQYF TGTGCCAGCAGCTCTGGCGGACAGGGATACCAGACCCAGTACTTC
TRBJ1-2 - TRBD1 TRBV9 CASSPGGGWNYGYTF TGTGCCAGCAGCCCAGGGGGGGGCTGGAACTATGGCTACACCTTC
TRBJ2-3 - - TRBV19 CASSMTGAGLGDTQYF TGTGCCAGTAGTATGACCGGGGCGGGACTCGGGGATACGCAGTATTTT
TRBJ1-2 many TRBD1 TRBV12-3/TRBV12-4 CASSPRDRAIYGYTF TGTGCCAGCAGTCCCCGGGACAGGGCCATCTATGGCTACACCTTC
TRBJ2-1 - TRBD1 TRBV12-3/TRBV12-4 CASSLDSGQLYNEQFF TGTGCCAGCAGTTTAGATTCGGGACAGTTGTACAATGAGCAGTTCTTC
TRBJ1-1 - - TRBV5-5 CASSLSGTDTEAFF TGTGCCAGCAGCTTGTCAGGGACCGACACTGAAGCTTTCTTT
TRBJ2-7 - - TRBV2 CASSEELARSYEQYF TGTGCCAGCAGTGAAGAGTTAGCGCGCTCCTACGAGCAGTACTTC
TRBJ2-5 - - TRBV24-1 CATSVLGETQYF TGTGCCACCAGTGTGTTGGGAGAGACCCAGTACTTC
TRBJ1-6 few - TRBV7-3 CASSPRLRSPNSPLHF TGTGCCAGCAGCCCACGACTCAGGTCCCCCAATTCACCCCTCCACTTT
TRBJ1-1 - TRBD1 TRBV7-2 CASQLQGAAEAFF TGTGCCAGCCAACTACAGGGGGCAGCTGAAGCTTTCTTT
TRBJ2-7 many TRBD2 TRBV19 CASSISLAALTYEQYF TGTGCCAGTAGTATATCCCTAGCGGCACTTACCTACGAGCAGTACTTC
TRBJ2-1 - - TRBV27 CASSFDRGNEQFF TGTGCCAGCAGCTTCGACCGAGGCAATGAGCAGTTCTTC
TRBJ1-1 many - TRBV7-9 CASSSGRGLNTEAFF TGTGCCAGCAGCTCTGGACGGGGTTTGAACACTGAAGCTTTCTTT
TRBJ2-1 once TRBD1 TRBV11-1 CASSSLGTDYNEQFF TGTGCCAGCAGCTCATTAGGGACAGATTACAATGAGCAGTTCTTC
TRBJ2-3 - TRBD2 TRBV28 CASSPPLAGPTDTQYF TGTGCCAGCAGCCCACCCCTAGCGGGCCCCACAGATACGCAGTATTTT
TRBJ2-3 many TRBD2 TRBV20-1 CSASGAGGITDTQYF TGCAGTGCTAGCGGGGCGGGAGGGATCACAGATACGCAGTATTTT
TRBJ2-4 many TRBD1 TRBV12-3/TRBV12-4 CASSGGTGVSLAKNIQYF TGTGCCAGCAGTGGCGGGACAGGGGTTTCGTTGGCCAAAAACATTCAGTACTTC
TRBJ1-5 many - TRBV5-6 CASSLLDQPQHF TGTGCCAGCAGCTTACTCGACCAGCCCCAGCATTTT
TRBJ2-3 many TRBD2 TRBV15 CATSRDYGTRGMADTQYF TGTGCCACCAGCAGAGATTACGGGACTAGGGGGATGGCAGATACGCAGTATTTT
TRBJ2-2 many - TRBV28 CASRIGARRRKTNTGELFF TGTGCCAGCAGGATCGGGGCGCGCCGGAGGAAGACGAACACCGGGGAGCTGTTTTTT
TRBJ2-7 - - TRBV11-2 CASSLGPFREQYF TGTGCCAGCAGCTTGGGACCCTTTCGCGAGCAGTACTTC
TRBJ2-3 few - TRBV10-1 CASSPPGPKDTQYF TGCGCCAGCAGTCCTCCCGGACCCAAAGATACGCAGTATTTT
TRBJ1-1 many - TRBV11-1 CASSHLINTEAFF TGTGCCAGCAGCCATCTGATAAACACTGAAGCTTTCTTT
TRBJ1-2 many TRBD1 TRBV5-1 CASSSSTGRSTF TGCGCCAGCAGCTCTTCGACAGGGCGGAGCACCTTC
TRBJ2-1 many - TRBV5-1 CASSLEANSYNEQFF TGCGCCAGCAGCTTGGAGGCCAACTCCTACAATGAGCAGTTCTTC
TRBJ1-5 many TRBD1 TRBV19 CASSSRAGGRQPQHF TGTGCCAGTAGTAGCCGGGCAGGGGGTCGGCAGCCCCAGCATTTT
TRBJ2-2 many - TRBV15 CATSRVMSASPTGELFF TGTGCCACCAGCAGAGTGATGTCCGCTAGCCCCACCGGGGAGCTGTTTTTT
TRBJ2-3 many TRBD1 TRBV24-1 CATSDPATGTGNTPDTQYF TGTGCCACCAGTGACCCCGCTACCGGGACAGGGAATACCCCAGATACGCAGTATTTT
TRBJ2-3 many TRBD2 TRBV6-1 CASSPRLAGARVDTQYF TGTGCCAGCAGTCCCAGACTAGCGGGAGCCCGAGTGGATACGCAGTATTTT
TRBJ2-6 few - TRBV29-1 CSVIGSSGANVLTF TGCAGCGTTATAGGAAGCTCTGGGGCCAACGTCCTGACTTTC
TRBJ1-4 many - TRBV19 CASSRFGTDATNEKLFF TGTGCCAGTAGTAGATTTGGGACTGACGCAACTAATGAAAAACTGTTTTTT
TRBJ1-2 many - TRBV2 CASSKVDYGYTF TGTGCCAGCAGTAAGGTGGACTATGGCTACACCTTC
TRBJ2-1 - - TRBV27 CASSLHTEQFF TGTGCCAGCAGTTTACACACTGAGCAGTTCTTC
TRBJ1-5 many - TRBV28 CASSLHLAGSNQPQHF TGTGCCAGCAGTTTACATTTGGCAGGTAGCAATCAGCCCCAGCATTTT
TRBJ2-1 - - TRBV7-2 CASSLTTGRYNEQFF TGTGCCAGCAGCTTAACCACAGGGCGCTACAATGAGCAGTTCTTC
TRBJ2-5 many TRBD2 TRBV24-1 CATSDTLGLAGVETQYF TGTGCCACCAGTGATACCCTGGGACTAGCGGGAGTAGAGACCCAGTACTTC
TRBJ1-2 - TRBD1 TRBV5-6 CASSKTGVNYGYTF TGTGCCAGCAGCAAAACAGGGGTTAACTATGGCTACACCTTC
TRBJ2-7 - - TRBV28 CASRPGPTGEQYF TGTGCCAGCAGACCGGGCCCAACCGGCGAGCAGTACTTC